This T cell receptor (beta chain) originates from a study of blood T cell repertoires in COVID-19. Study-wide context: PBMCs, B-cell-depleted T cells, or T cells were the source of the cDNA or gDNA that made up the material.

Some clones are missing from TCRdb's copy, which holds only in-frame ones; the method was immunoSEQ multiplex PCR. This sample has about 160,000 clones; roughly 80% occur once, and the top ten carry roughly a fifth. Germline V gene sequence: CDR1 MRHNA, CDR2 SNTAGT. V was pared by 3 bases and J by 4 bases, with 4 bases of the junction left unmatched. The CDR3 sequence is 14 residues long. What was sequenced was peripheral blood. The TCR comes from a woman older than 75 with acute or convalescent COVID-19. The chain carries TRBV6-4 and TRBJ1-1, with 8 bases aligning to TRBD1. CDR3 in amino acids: CASSDTDRATEAFF. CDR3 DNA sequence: TGTGCCAGCAGTGATACGGACAGGGCCACTGAAGCTTTCTTT.